This T cell receptor beta chain comes out of a study of blood T cell repertoires in COVID-19. Across the study: The samples span acute and convalescent COVID-19 from the United States, Italy and Spain.

Source study methods: Reference gene primer amplification gave nucleated cell count estimates. This table comes from immunoSEQ multiplex PCR, and its TCRdb copy is limited to in-frame clones, with some not included. The DNA was the basis for D and trimming; V, J and clone size are from that table. The sample carries some 82,000 clones, 91% recorded once. Trimming stripped 5 bases from V and 6 bases from J, with 7 bases between. The CDR3 is 10 amino acids. CDR1 SQVTM and CDR2 ANQGSEA come from the germline V gene. This rearrangement joins TRBV29-1 to TRBJ1-2; D remains ambiguous. This clonotype was sampled from a woman in her forties or fifties in a cohort sampled during active COVID-19. The sequenced sample was peripheral blood. The CDR3 sequence: CSVRVDGYTF. The CDR3 DNA is TGCAGCGTTAGAGTCGATGGCTACACCTTC.